Listed here are 27 T cell receptor beta chains from one sample, sequenced in a study of blood T cell repertoires in COVID-19. TCRdb's copy holds only in-frame clones and misses some; the assay was immunoSEQ multiplex PCR. Found here are approximately 230,000 clones, approximately 90% of them singletons; the top ten hold around 2%. The sample comprised peripheral blood. The receptors shown here come from a woman between 35 and 50 years old who had recovered from COVID-19.

The J gene is TRBJ1-2, the V gene TRBV2, with a tentative D call TRBD1 (6 bases). V was cut by 7 bases and J by 4 bases, with 19 bases left in between. Per germline, CDR1 SNHLY and CDR2 FYNNEI. The CDR3 length is 15 residues. The CDR3 spells CASNVQGKGSYGYTF. The CDR3 nucleotides are TGTGCCAGCAACGTACAGGGTAAAGGTAGCTATGGCTACACCTTC.

This clone came up a few times. The chain joins TRBV24-1 to TRBJ2-3; no definite D call. Germline lookup yields CDR1 KGHDR and CDR2 SFDVKD. CDR3 length equals 12 residues. V lost 3 bases, J lost 6 bases, and 6 bases lay in between. CDR3 coding DNA: TGTGCCACCAGTGATACTACCGATACGCAGTATTTT. Translating it yields CATSDTTDTQYF.

This clone was detected a few times. The J gene is TRBJ1-4, the V gene TRBV13, with D maybe TRBD1 (6 bases). The CDR3 consists of 15 residues. Germline CDR1 PRHDT, CDR2 FYEKMQ (reference sequence). V lost 4 bases to trimming and J lost 2 bases, with 11 bases between them. The CDR3 protein is CASSSNQGTNEKLFF. CDR3 bases: TGTGCCAGCAGCTCGAACCAGGGGACTAATGAAAAACTGTTTTTT.

CDR3 DNA: TGTGCCAGCAGTTTTGACCGAAGACTCGTAAGGGGACTTTACGAGCAGTACTTC. Translation gives CASSFDRRLVRGLYEQYF. The chain carries TRBV28 and TRBJ2-7; tentative D call: TRBD2 (6 bases). Germline CDR1 is MDHEN and CDR2 is SYDVKM. The CDR3 has 18 amino acids. With 3 bases removed from V and 4 bases from J, the gap between germline ends came to 25 bases.

V and J are TRBV19 and TRBJ1-4; maybe TRBD1 (5 bases). The CDR3 is 16 residues long. CDR1 is LNHDA, CDR2 SQIVND, per germline (reference sequence). V lost 7 bases and J lost 5, with 20 bases in between. In DNA form, the CDR3 reads TGTGCCAGTAAACATAGCCAGGGATCATGGAATGAAAAACTGTTTTTT. Its protein is CASKHSQGSWNEKLFF.

This sequence joins TRBV2 and TRBJ1-1; TRBD1 is a possible D gene (6 bases). This CDR3 spans 14 amino acids. Looked up from germline, CDR1 is SNHLY and CDR2 is FYNNEI. Trimming stripped 6 bases from V and 4 bases from J, with 15 bases between. The CDR3, as DNA: TGTGCCAGCAGGCGCGAGACAGGTGGCACTGAAGCTTTCTTT. Its translation is CASRRETGGTEAFF.

Note on this clone: The same CDR3 can be traced to other DNA sequences in this sample. The chain has TRBV7-2 and TRBJ2-5, with unresolved D. Germline V gene lookup returns CDR1 SGHTA and CDR2 FQGNSA. Trimming removed 1 base at V and 1 base at J, with 7 bases between. The CDR3 contains 14 residues. The CDR3 region is CASSLGGRQETQYF. CDR3 bases: TGTGCCAGCAGCTTAGGAGGCCGCCAAGAGACCCAGTACTTC.

The V and J genes are TRBV19 and TRBJ2-7; 9 bases are shared with TRBD1. The CDR3 is made up of 15 amino acids. Per the germline V gene, CDR1 is LNHDA and CDR2 is SQIVND (reference sequence). V dropped 3 bases and J dropped 4; count of bases not matched to a gene: 7. The CDR3 is CASSIPGTGLYEQYF. In DNA form, the CDR3 reads TGTGCCAGTAGTATTCCCGGGACAGGGCTATACGAGCAGTACTTC.

The gene calls are TRBV5-1 and TRBJ1-3; D is perhaps TRBD1 (6 bases). The V gene's germline CDR1 is SGHRS and CDR2 YFSETQ. Between the trimmed V and J ends, which lost 0 bases and 1 base, there was a span of 11 bases. This CDR3 has 16 residues. CDR3 DNA sequence: TGCGCCAGCAGCTTGGTACTAGGGGGATCTGGAAACACCATATATTTT. Amino acid sequence: CASSLVLGGSGNTIYF.

V gene TRBV5-1 combines with J gene TRBJ1-2, with 7 bases aligning to TRBD1. Looked up from germline, CDR1 is SGHRS and CDR2 is YFSETQ. The CDR3 consists of 13 residues. J was trimmed by 4 bases and V by 0 bases; bases with no gene match: 0. The CDR3 loop reads CASSLAGGYGYTF. The CDR3 DNA reads as TGCGCCAGCAGCTTGGCAGGGGGCTATGGCTACACCTTC.

The chain is built from TRBV28 and TRBJ2-5; tentative D call: TRBD2 (6 bases). The ends were cut back, 6 bases at V and 0 bases at J, with 26 bases in the middle. The CDR3 loop spans 19 amino acids. CDR1 is MDHEN and CDR2 is SYDVKM in the germline V gene. CDR3 coding DNA: TGTGCCAGCAGCGGTGGGGGGTTAGTTTGGGGGACCCACCAAGAGACCCAGTACTTC. Its translation is CASSGGGLVWGTHQETQYF.

The CDR3 nucleotides read TGTGCCAGCAGACCTCGAACAGGACCCTATGAAGCTTTCTTT. This codes for CASRPRTGPYEAFF. The chain has TRBV11-3 and TRBJ1-1, with D tentatively TRBD1 (5 bases). Between the trimmed V and J ends, which lost 6 bases and 7 bases, there was a span of 18 bases. Germline V CDR1 and CDR2: SGHNT, YENEEA. The CDR3 spans 14 residues. Full variable domain (rest looked up from reference TRBV11-3 and TRBJ1-1): EAGVVQSPRYKIIEKKQPVAFWCNPISGHNTLYWYLQNLGQGPELLIRYENEEAVDDSQLPKDRFSAERLKGVDSTLKIQPAELGDSAVYLCASRPRTGPYEAFFGQGTRLTVV.

This clone showed up just once. This chain connects TRBV28 to TRBJ2-2, with D unclear. Germline lookup yields CDR1 MDHEN and CDR2 SYDVKM. The CDR3 consists of 15 residues. V gave up 9 bases and J gave up 0 bases, with 14 bases separating them. The CDR3: CASSLASTNTGELFF. DNA for the CDR3: TGTGCCAGTAGCCTCGCTTCAACGAACACCGGGGAGCTGTTTTTT.

This chain links TRBV9 with TRBJ2-3; 7 positions match TRBD1. The CDR3 is made up of 16 amino acids. CDR1 is SGDLS and CDR2 is YYNGEE in the germline V gene. The V and J ends lost 0 bases and 3 bases, in that order; junction bases with no gene match: 7. CDR3 sequence: CASSVVPTGRTDTQYF. The CDR3 DNA follows: TGTGCCAGCAGCGTAGTTCCGACAGGGCGGACAGATACGCAGTATTTT.

The chain combines TRBV7-9 with TRBJ2-1, with TRBD1 identical over 9 bases. Losses at the gene ends were 6 bases for V and 9 bases for J; bases not matched to a gene: 6. This CDR3 comprises 13 residues. Germline V gives CDR1 SEHNR, CDR2 FQNEAQ (reference sequence). This CDR3 is CASRPGTGSEQFF. CDR3 DNA sequence: TGTGCCAGCAGACCCGGGACAGGGAGTGAGCAGTTCTTC.

The J gene is TRBJ2-3, the V gene TRBV2; D may be TRBD2 (6 bases). CDR3 size: 13 residues. Germline V CDR1 and CDR2: SNHLY, FYNNEI. Trimming left V 9 bases short and J 4 bases short, with 14 bases between. This chain's CDR3 is CASSLREADTQYF. The CDR3 nucleotides read TGTGCCAGTTCACTAAGGGAGGCAGATACGCAGTATTTT. The variable domain in full, completed from reference TRBV2 and TRBJ2-3, reads EPEVTQTPSHQVTQMGQEVILRCVPISNHLYFYWYRQILGQKVEFLVSFYNNEISEKSEIFDDQFSVERPDGSNFTLKIRSTKLEDSAMYFCASSLREADTQYFGPGTRLTVL.

This clone has only a few counts. The rearrangement links TRBV6-5 to TRBJ1-2; 7 bases fit TRBD1. The CDR3 loop spans 14 amino acids. Germline trimming cut 5 bases from V and 5 bases from J; bases unmatched to any gene: 8. Germline V lookup: CDR1 MNHEY, CDR2 SVGAGI. The CDR3 DNA follows: TGTGCCAGCAGTCGACAGGGAAGGACGTATGGCTACACCTTC. Protein product: CASSRQGRTYGYTF.

The chain carries TRBV5-1 and TRBJ2-2; perhaps TRBD2 as D (7 bases). Germline assignment: CDR1 SGHRS and CDR2 YFSETQ. The germline V and J ends were trimmed by 3 bases and 1 base, with 13 bases remaining between them. The CDR3 sequence is 16 residues long. In DNA, the CDR3 is TGCGCCAGCAGCTCTCAAGGGGGGGTGAACACCGGGGAGCTGTTTTTT. The encoded protein is CASSSQGGVNTGELFF. The whole variable domain, filled in from reference TRBV5-1 and TRBJ2-2, reads KAGVTQTPRYLIKTRGQQVTLSCSPISGHRSVSWYQQTPGQGLQFLFEYFSETQRNKGNFPGRFSGRQFSNSRSEMNVSTLELGDSALYLCASSSQGGVNTGELFFGEGSRLTVL.

The chain uses TRBV11-3 and TRBJ1-1; 7 bases line up with TRBD1. This CDR3 comprises 13 residues. Per the germline V gene, CDR1 is SGHNT and CDR2 is YENEEA. V gave up 0 bases and J gave up 7 bases; unmatched junction bases: 2. This chain's CDR3 is CASSLDGTVEAFF. Written as DNA, the CDR3 is TGTGCCAGCAGCTTAGATGGGACAGTTGAAGCTTTCTTT.

The rearrangement joins TRBV7-2 to TRBJ2-5; 10 nucleotides line up with TRBD2. Germline V CDR1 and CDR2: SGHTA, FQGNSA. V shed 3 bases and J 6 bases; nucleotides not matched to a gene: 4. The CDR3 is 14 residues long. The CDR3 is CASSLGLASKTQYF. CDR3 DNA: TGTGCCAGCAGCTTGGGACTAGCGTCGAAGACCCAGTACTTC.

The CDR3 spells CSVGSRGNTGELFF. The CDR3 DNA reads TGCAGCGTTGGAAGCAGGGGGAACACCGGGGAGCTGTTTTTT. The chain joins TRBV29-1 to TRBJ2-2; TRBD1 might be the D (6 bases). V was cut by 4 bases and J by 1 base, with 10 bases left in between. Germline V gene data show CDR1 as SQVTM and CDR2 as ANQGSEA. The CDR3 consists of 14 residues.

This rearrangement joins TRBV5-4 to TRBJ2-7; 13 nucleotides line up with TRBD2. Unmatched junction bases numbered 9, after V lost 3 bases and J lost 6 bases. CDR3 length: 16 amino acids. The germline V gene has CDR1 SGHNT and CDR2 YYREEE (reference sequence). In DNA, the CDR3 is TGTGCCAGCAGCTCTCTCCTTGGACTAGCGGGAGTCGAGCAGTACTTC. Its protein is CASSSLLGLAGVEQYF.

V and J are TRBV7-6 and TRBJ1-3; D remains unclear. CDR1 and CDR2 from the germline V gene are SGHVS and FNYEAQ. V lost 5 bases to trimming and J lost 2 bases, with 10 bases between them. The CDR3 spans 14 residues. This chain's CDR3 is CASSPLAAGNTIYF. The CDR3 DNA follows: TGTGCCAGCAGCCCCTTGGCTGCTGGAAACACCATATATTTT.

The chain couples TRBV18 to TRBJ1-6, with 7 bases fitting TRBD1. V lost 2 bases, J lost 7 bases, and 8 bases stayed unmatched. The CDR3 length is 16 residues. The V gene's germline CDR1 is KGHSH and CDR2 LQKENI. In DNA, the CDR3 is TGTGCCAGCTCACCAACCGGGACAGCGATAAATTCACCCCTCCACTTT. Translating gives CASSPTGTAINSPLHF.

This sequence joins TRBV19 and TRBJ2-1; TRBD1 agrees at 9 bases. The CDR3 has 16 amino acids. CDR1 and CDR2 from the germline V gene are LNHDA and SQIVND (reference sequence). V lost 10 bases to trimming and J lost 5 bases; unmatched junction nucleotides: 15. The CDR3 DNA is TGTGCCACCGCCCGGACCGGGACAGGGCAAAACAATGAGCAGTTCTTC. It yields the protein CATARTGTGQNNEQFF.

This CDR3 reads CASSEMFTGDRCGYTF. Written as DNA, the CDR3 is TGTGCCAGCAGTGAAATGTTTACAGGGGATCGCTGTGGCTACACCTTC. This rearrangement joins TRBV6-1 to TRBJ1-2; 7 bases are a match to TRBD1. Per germline, CDR1 MNHNS and CDR2 SASEGT. The junction had 13 bases not matched to a gene; V was cut back by 2 bases and J by 7 bases. The CDR3 sequence is 16 residues long.

V is TRBV3-1 (or the pseudogene TRBV3-2) and J is TRBJ1-2; TRBD1 agrees at 12 bases. Germline loops: CDR1 LGHDT, CDR2 YNNKEL (reference sequence). The CDR3 totals 15 residues. The J segment lost 7 bases and the V segment lost 2 bases, leaving 5 bases of the junction unmatched. The CDR3 nucleotides are TGTGCCAGCAGCCAATCCGGGACAGGGGGCTTTGGCTACACCTTC. Translation: CASSQSGTGGFGYTF.